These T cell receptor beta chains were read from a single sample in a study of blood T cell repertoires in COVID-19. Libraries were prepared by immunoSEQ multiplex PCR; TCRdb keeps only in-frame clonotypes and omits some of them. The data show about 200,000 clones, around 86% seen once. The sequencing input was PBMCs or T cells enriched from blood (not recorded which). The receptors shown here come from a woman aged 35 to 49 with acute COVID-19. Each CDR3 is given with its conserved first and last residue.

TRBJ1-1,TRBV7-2,CASSLRAGGWINTEAFF
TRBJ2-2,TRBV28,CASSLRGGTRTGGELFF
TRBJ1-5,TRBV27,CASSLRGGGQPQHF
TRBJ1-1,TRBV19,CASSTGTGPGAFF
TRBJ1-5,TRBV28,CASKGTVGSQPQHF
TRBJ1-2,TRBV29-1,CSVDQANYGYTF
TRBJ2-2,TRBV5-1,CASSFSTVTGELFF
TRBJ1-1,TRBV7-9,CASSRQGTEAFF
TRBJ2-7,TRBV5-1,CASSLAASGTYEQYF
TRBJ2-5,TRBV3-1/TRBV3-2,CASSRQAIQETQYF